The T cell receptor beta chain described here comes from a study of cytomegalovirus exposure and HLA in healthy donors (dated by TCRdb to about 2017). Regarding the research as a whole: An earlier analysis of 587 of the donors reported 250 to 300 Gb of sequence data and 117 million unique TCR beta sequences obtained from around 170 million T cells. An early release covering 550 to 650 HLA-typed donors comprised 250 to 350 gigabases of sequencing data and tens of millions of unique TCR sequences. Of the roughly 410 genotyped donors, 65% to 90% were placed in the genetic ancestry cluster associated with self-reported Caucasian donors. The study aimed to test whether signatures of past pathogen exposure could be identified by cataloging public T cell receptors. The T cell repertoires of around 670 subjects were profiled by immunosequencing and related to cytomegalovirus serostatus. Along with the roughly 700-subject first cohort, a separate validation cohort of around 120 different subjects was used. High-throughput TCR immunosequencing, statistical association of individual TCRs with disease status, and machine learning were combined to predict cytomegalovirus infection status. A later analysis re-examined previously published TCR beta repertoires from roughly 720 donors and added high-resolution HLA genotyping to investigate patterns of TCR occurrence. The later analysis used no new phenotypic data to find candidate immune exposures, relying instead on TCR beta sequences and their occurrence across donors. In an earlier analysis of 587 of the donors, high-throughput TCR beta sequencing was used to judge whether each TCR beta V gene segment behaved as functional or pseudogenic. Donor age, sex, ethnicity and CMV serostatus were compiled together with the repertoire data. A later genetic analysis took genome-wide SNP genotypes for about three fifths of the roughly 670 donors and used that subset as a discovery cohort. Every discovery cohort repertoire had been produced on one sequencing platform. Class I and class II HLA loci were covered by the typing at four-digit resolution. Typing coverage varied by locus: roughly 629-640 donors for A, B, C, DRB1 and DQB1; about 520 for DQA1; more than 600 for DPA1; roughly 450 for DPB1. A few DR-DQ haplotypes were treated as single units for association and clustering because of strong linkage in the cohort. On average, roughly 240,000 unique TCR beta nucleotide sequences were sequenced per donor among a few hundred genotyped donors of the cohort, with roughly 18% of those sequences being non-productive.

For CDR1 and CDR2, the germline V gene lists MNHEY and SVGAGI. The CDR3 holds 14 amino acids from the cysteine to the phenylalanine. Only the CDR3 DNA is retained, 42 bases long and in frame from the first base. V sheds 4 bases and J sheds 7 bases, leaving 11 bases between their ends. This clone was seen once. There is no known antigen for this receptor. Qualities for individual bases were not recorded, and no much larger clone is one base off. To prepare the library, the immunoSEQ multiplex PCR assay was applied. The multiplex PCR relied on a mix of 60 forward primers for TCR Vbeta segments and 13 reverse primers for TCR Jbeta segments. Amplification of the CDR3 region of rearranged TCR beta genes was performed with a multiplex PCR assay on genomic DNA. On the Illumina HiSeq System, the amplified TCR beta libraries were sequenced as 87-base-pair reads. Concerning the study's data processing: Across the 670 or so repertoires, a later analysis counted approximately 83 million unique TCR beta chains, 9 million to 14 million of which were shared by at least two donors. Raw reads were error-corrected and collapsed into unique sequences by a nearest-neighbor algorithm in which closely related sequences were merged to remove PCR and sequencing errors. To assign V, D and J gene segments, CDR3 sequences were aligned to IMGT reference sequences. For a sequence to be retained, a match of at least six nucleotides was required to both a V gene segment and a J gene segment. Rearrangements were called productive when the CDR3 lacked stop codons and stayed in frame with V and J; all others were non-productive. CDR3 was defined according to IMGT convention as the region running from the second conserved V-encoded cysteine to the conserved J-encoded phenylalanine. The earlier analysis of 450 to 750 of the donors excluded any sequence lacking an unambiguous match to a single V gene segment. In an earlier analysis of almost 600 of the donors, a V segment was called functional when productive rearrangements were above 56.7%, and segregating when the standard deviation between donors exceeded 5%. A statistical classification framework was built to diagnose cytomegalovirus status from the catalog of TCR beta chain sequences. In a later analysis, TCR nucleotide sequences were compared against IMGT/GENE-DB human TR gene sequences so that V and J genes could be assigned. The TCRdist pipeline was used in a later analysis to assign CDR3 sequences and most-parsimonious VDJ recombination scenarios. In a later analysis, each TCR beta chain was defined by its CDR3 amino acid sequence together with its V-gene family, and reads without a unique V-gene family were excluded. A later analysis removed 592 highly shared, low-generation-probability nucleotide sequences to deal with suspected cross-contamination and a sequencing artifact. A later analysis calculated a clonal expansion index for each public chain from normalized within-repertoire ranks of inferred template counts. Generation probabilities in a later analysis came from a VDJ recombination model fitted to out-of-frame rearrangements, and those results were checked against IGoR. In a later analysis, TCR-TCR, TCR-HLA and TCR-CMV co-occurrence was scored with hypergeometric tests, and a repertoire-size bias correction was applied to TCR pairs. A later analysis estimated false discovery rates by permuting HLA or CMV assignments 20 times. In a later analysis, co-occurring TCRs were grouped using DBSCAN, and TCRdist sequence similarity was added for clustering within HLA-allele-positive subsets. Repertoires with fewer than 30,000 or more than 120,000 public chains were left out of co-occurrence clustering, as were four to six repertoires with anomalous nucleotide sharing. TCRdb retrieved this table from immuneACCESS and kept in-frame rearrangements only. Not all clones are present; in checked studies, unresolved V genes account for under half, and no reason is known for the remainder. V and J calls and clone size are as listed in that table; D and trimming were resolved from the DNA. The sample yields 110,000 to 150,000 clones; approximately 77% were counted once. The leading ten clones occupy 4.9% of the sample.

In total, approximately 700 healthy bone marrow donors made up the cohort. All cohort members were sampled while nominally healthy, although unrecorded immune exposures were likely present. The donor tested CMV seronegative and was one of the 352 seronegative cohort members. A peripheral blood sample was collected from each donor, and TCR beta sequencing was performed on peripheral blood mononuclear cells. Genomic DNA extraction from the blood cell samples was performed with the Qiagen DNeasy Blood Extraction Kit. General findings and caveats noted by the study authors: Over 15 rarely observed V segments, including chromosome 9 orphons, were excluded from the earlier analysis of about 600 of the donors because counts were too low. Because HLA typing was unavailable for some donors at each locus, only the typed subset was used in association tests. According to a later genetic analysis, donors in an Asian-associated ancestry cluster had fewer N-insertions in productive TCRs than the approximately 670-donor mean. In vitro tests confirmed that a few of the cytomegalovirus-associated TCR beta chains recognize cytomegalovirus antigens. A later analysis found that TCR association rates varied across HLA loci, with DRB1 alleles showing the most associated TCRs and HLA-C alleles the fewest. In a later analysis, several top co-occurrence clusters were reported to appear linked to parvovirus B19, influenza, CMV and Epstein-Barr virus. The study gave a list of more than 150 TCR beta chains associated with cytomegalovirus. According to the authors, the approach could potentially be generalized to other disease states and immunological phenotypes. In a later analysis, most CMV-associated TCR beta chains were found to appear HLA-restricted, with HLA associations seemingly driven largely by CMV exposure. Correlated functional status among segregating V segments might be attributable to linkage disequilibrium, but an unknown experimental factor could not be ruled out. Cytomegalovirus status was reported to be diagnosed by the classifier with high specificity and sensitivity in both the original and validation cohorts. Most TCR sequences were seen in very few donors, while some public TCRs were found in many individuals. The 87-base-pair reads could not distinguish some IMGT-functional V segments, including TRBV6-2 and TRBV6-3, so those segments were excluded. At a false discovery rate of 0.05, a later analysis linked 15,000 to 20,000 TCR beta sequences to specific HLA alleles. Sequencing depth was assumed to be roughly uniform across donors in the presence/absence analyses, though that assumption may not hold. Compared with equally common non-associated chains, HLA-associated TCR beta chains in a later analysis were more clonally expanded and had lower generation probabilities. Strong co-occurrence of HLA alleles, especially DR and DQ, made assigning TCR associations to individual alleles difficult. A group of highly shared sequence variants was considered likely to be a technical artifact of the sequencing pipeline. The cohort was sequenced for TCR beta chains only, and without alpha or paired-chain data the features that could be detected were limited. An association between a missense DCLRE1C variant and V-gene and J-gene trimming of TCR beta chains was found in a later genetic analysis and replicated in an independent cohort. In an earlier analysis of about 600 of the donors, most TCR beta V segments appeared in productive rearrangements about 90% or about 30% of the time, broadly matching IMGT annotations. A further reported finding was that TCR beta sequences accurately predicted the HLA-A and HLA-B alleles for most subjects in the first cohort. CMV serostatus was the only immune exposure information available for the cohort.

This clonotype was sampled from a woman in her forties or fifties in good health and CMV-seronegative. Recombination connected TRBV6-5 to TRBJ1-6; TRBD1 is a possible D gene, resting on 6 matching bases. Source material: PBMCs. The CDR3 reads CASSLDRRNSPLHF. The DNA sequence is given as TGTGCCAGCAGTTTGGACAGACGAAATTCACCCCTCCACTTT.